Described below is a single T cell receptor beta chain sequence and its context. The antigen this receptor binds is unknown. The CDR1 and CDR2 encoded by the germline V gene (reference sequence) are GTSNPN and SVGIG. The CDR3 measures 15 amino acids from cysteine to phenylalanine. Only CDR3 DNA is held: 45 bases, read in frame from base 1. The junction shows trimming of 2 bases on V and 3 bases on J, and the gene matches do not reach 6 bases of it. The library was obtained by the immunoSEQ multiplex PCR assay. For the multiplex PCR, a mixture combining 60 forward primers for TCR Vbeta segments and 13 reverse primers for TCR Jbeta segments was used. A multiplex PCR assay on genomic DNA amplified the CDR3 region of rearranged TCR beta genes. The amplified TCR beta libraries were sequenced on the Illumina HiSeq System as 87-base-pair reads. As for the original processing: A later analysis tallied tens of millions of unique TCR beta chains across the 666 repertoires, and approximately 9.9 million of those chains were shared by two or more donors. Raw reads were error-corrected and collapsed into unique sequences with a nearest-neighbor algorithm that merged closely related sequences to remove PCR and sequencing errors. To assign V, D and J gene segments, CDR3 sequences were aligned to IMGT reference sequences. Each retained sequence needed at least a six-nucleotide match to both a V gene segment and a J gene segment. Rearrangements were classified as productive when the CDR3 lacked stop codons and remained in frame with V and J, and all other rearrangements were classified as non-productive. Following IMGT convention, CDR3 was defined as the stretch from the second conserved V-encoded cysteine to the conserved J-encoded phenylalanine. Sequences without an unambiguous match to a single V gene segment were excluded from the earlier analysis of approximately 560 of the donors. An earlier analysis of several hundred of the donors called V segments functional above 56.7% productive rearrangements and segregating when the between-donor standard deviation exceeded 5%. A statistical classification framework was built to diagnose cytomegalovirus status from the catalog of TCR beta chain sequences. In a later analysis, TCR nucleotide sequences were compared against IMGT/GENE-DB human TR gene sequences so that V and J genes could be assigned. A later analysis assigned CDR3 sequences and most-parsimonious VDJ recombination scenarios with the TCRdist pipeline. In a later analysis, every TCR beta chain was defined by the combination of its CDR3 amino acid sequence and its V-gene family, and reads without a unique V-gene family were dropped. In a later analysis, nearly 600 highly shared, low-generation-probability nucleotide sequences were removed to address suspected cross-contamination and a sequencing artifact. For each public chain, a later analysis derived a clonal expansion index from normalized ranks of inferred template counts within each repertoire. A later analysis computed generation probabilities with a VDJ recombination model fitted to out-of-frame rearrangements, and checked the results against IGoR. In a later analysis, hypergeometric tests were used to score TCR-TCR, TCR-HLA and TCR-CMV co-occurrence, with a repertoire-size bias correction applied to TCR pairs. A later analysis estimated false discovery rates by permuting HLA or CMV assignments 20 times. In a later analysis, co-occurring TCRs were grouped using DBSCAN, with TCRdist sequence similarity added in when clustering inside HLA-allele-positive subsets. Co-occurrence clustering excluded repertoires with fewer than 30,000 or more than 120,000 public chains, plus five with anomalous nucleotide sharing. TCRdb retrieved this table from immuneACCESS and kept in-frame rearrangements only. Not all clones are present; in checked studies, unresolved V genes account for under half, and no reason is known for the remainder. Clone size and the V and J calls come from that table; the DNA yielded D and trimming. This sample's listing comprises roughly 100,000 clones. The leading ten clones occupy 15% of the sample.

This sample was taken from a study of cytomegalovirus exposure and HLA in healthy donors (dated by TCRdb to 2017 to 2019). Describing the broader study: In an earlier analysis of fewer than 750 of the donors, 276 Gb of sequence data and approximately 120 million unique TCR beta sequences from 150 million to 200 million T cells were reported. An early release that covered about 640 HLA-typed donors contained about 290 gigabases of sequencing data and around 85 million unique TCR sequences. Of the roughly 430 genotyped donors, 65% to 90% fell in the genetic ancestry cluster associated with self-reported Caucasian donors. The study aimed to test whether cataloging public T cell receptors could reveal signatures of past pathogen exposure. Using immunosequencing, the study profiled T cell repertoires from roughly 650 subjects and related those repertoires to cytomegalovirus serostatus. In addition to the first cohort of 500 to 850 subjects, a separate validation cohort of 120 different subjects was used. To predict cytomegalovirus infection status, the study combined high-throughput TCR immunosequencing, statistical association of individual TCRs with disease status, and machine learning. In a later analysis, previously published TCR beta repertoires from fewer than 750 donors were re-analyzed and high-resolution HLA genotyping was added so that TCR occurrence patterns could be studied. The later analysis used no new phenotypic data to find candidate immune exposures, relying instead on TCR beta sequences and their occurrence across donors. An earlier analysis of around 580 of the donors used high-throughput TCR beta sequencing to judge whether each TCR beta V gene segment behaved as functional or pseudogenic. Alongside the repertoire data, information on donor age, sex, ethnicity and CMV serostatus was compiled. In a later genetic analysis, genome-wide SNP genotypes for about 55% of the roughly 700 donors were used, and that subset was treated as a discovery cohort. All discovery cohort repertoires had been generated on a single sequencing platform. HLA typing covered class I and class II loci at four-digit resolution. The number of donors typed differed by locus, with roughly 620-630 for A, B, C, DRB1 and DQB1, more than 500 for DQA1, 600 to 610 for DPA1, and approximately 470 for DPB1. Roughly five DR-DQ haplotypes were handled as single units for association and clustering because linkage in the cohort was strong. Across 398 genotyped donors of the cohort, an average of roughly 200,000 unique TCR beta nucleotide sequences per donor were sequenced, and roughly a sixth of those sequences were non-productive. Points the paper makes about the study in general: In vitro tests confirmed that a few of the cytomegalovirus-associated TCR beta chains recognize cytomegalovirus antigens. When HLA alleles, especially DR and DQ, strongly co-occurred, attributing TCR associations to individual alleles was difficult. The authors suggested that the approach could potentially be generalized to other disease states and immunological phenotypes. Most TCR sequences were observed very rarely across donors, whereas some public TCRs were present in many individuals. In a later genetic analysis, fewer N-insertions in productive TCRs were reported among donors in an Asian-associated ancestry cluster than the roughly 700-donor mean. In an earlier analysis of roughly 560 of the donors, most TCR beta V segments were observed in productive rearrangements about 90% or about 30% of the time, broadly matching IMGT annotations. In a later analysis, HLA-associated TCR beta chains showed more clonal expansion and lower generation probabilities than non-associated chains that were equally common. The presence/absence analyses assumed that sequencing depth was roughly uniform across donors, and that assumption may not be true. In a later analysis, most CMV-associated TCR beta chains were found to appear HLA-restricted, with HLA associations seemingly driven largely by CMV exposure. The classifier was reported to diagnose cytomegalovirus status with high specificity and sensitivity in both the original and validation cohorts. A total of 150 or so TCR beta chains were listed by the study as associated with cytomegalovirus. Because counts were too low, seventeen rarely observed V segments, including chromosome 9 orphons, were left out of the earlier analysis of 587 of the donors. Because some donors lacked HLA typing at each locus, the association tests relied only on the typed subset. The only immune exposure information available for the cohort was CMV serostatus. A group of highly shared sequence variants was considered likely to be a technical artifact of the sequencing pipeline. Only TCR beta chains were sequenced in this cohort, and the absence of alpha or paired-chain data limited detectable features. Some IMGT-functional V segments, including TRBV6-2 and TRBV6-3, could not be distinguished by the 87-base-pair reads and were therefore excluded. A further reported finding was that TCR beta sequences accurately predicted the HLA-A and HLA-B alleles for most subjects in the first cohort. In a later analysis, several top co-occurrence clusters were reported to appear linked to parvovirus B19, influenza, CMV and Epstein-Barr virus. Linkage disequilibrium might explain the correlated functional status among segregating V segments, but an unknown experimental factor could not be excluded. A later analysis associated 16,951 TCR beta sequences with specific HLA alleles at a false discovery rate of 0.05. V-gene and J-gene trimming of TCR beta chains was associated with a missense DCLRE1C variant in a later genetic analysis, and the association was replicated in an independent cohort. According to a later analysis, TCR association rates differed among HLA loci, with DRB1 alleles showing the most associated TCRs and HLA-C alleles showing the fewest.

In total, roughly 710 healthy bone marrow donors made up the cohort. Cohort members were all nominally healthy when sampled, although unrecorded immune exposures were likely present. The donor was CMV seropositive and belonged to the group of 250 to 300 seropositive cohort members. A peripheral blood sample was collected from each donor, and TCR beta sequencing was performed on peripheral blood mononuclear cells. The Qiagen DNeasy Blood Extraction Kit was used to extract genomic DNA from the blood cell samples. The sequencing input was PBMCs. The clonotype comes from a man in his fifties or sixties in good health and CMV-seropositive. This chain is built from TRBV30 and TRBJ2-5; TRBD2 lines up with 10 middle nucleotides. The sequenced DNA is TGTGCCTGGAGTCCGCTAGCGGGAGTCAAAGAGACCCAGTACTTC. This is translated as CAWSPLAGVKETQYF.